The rows below give T cell receptor beta chains drawn from one sample of a study of identical twins. From the 5' RACE reads, TCRdb called clonotypes with MiXCR, one entry per CDR3 protein. The sample holds 400,000 to 550,000 distinct CDR3 sequences, approximately 25% seen once. These data are also associated with another study on T cells expressing NK-cell markers.

Sequencing was done on a sample of CD4+ T cells sorted from blood. These receptors were obtained from a woman between 18 and 29 years old in good health. The CDR3 runs from the conserved cysteine through the conserved F or W. D genes are given only for firm matches. Expanded clones are given a class, and other clones once, few, many or no size at all.

D: TRBD1
V: TRBV20-1
J: TRBJ1-2
size: few
CDR3: CSATWTGSGYTF
DNA: TGCAGTGCTACCTGGACAGGATCTGGCTACACCTTC

D: -
V: TRBV29-1
J: TRBJ2-1
size: -
CDR3: CSSQRGSYNEQFF
DNA: TGCAGCTCCCAGAGGGGTTCGTACAATGAGCAGTTCTTC

D: -
V: TRBV29-1
J: TRBJ2-3
size: -
CDR3: CSVTAGNTDTQYF
DNA: TGCAGCGTGACTGCGGGTAACACAGATACGCAGTATTTT

D: TRBD2
V: TRBV10-1
J: TRBJ2-3
size: few
CDR3: CASSEPSSGSSDTQYF
DNA: TGCGCCAGCAGTGAGCCGTCTAGCGGGAGCTCGGATACGCAGTATTTT

D: -
V: TRBV20-1
J: TRBJ2-7
size: few
CDR3: CSASLFEAGRSYEQYF
DNA: TGCAGTGCTAGTTTGTTCGAGGCAGGACGATCCTACGAGCAGTACTTC

D: -
V: TRBV20-1
J: TRBJ2-1
size: -
CDR3: CSARDRSLSPREQFF
DNA: TGCAGTGCTAGAGATCGTAGTTTATCCCCCCGGGAGCAGTTCTTC

D: -
V: TRBV6-6
J: TRBJ2-1
size: few
CDR3: CASSYRTGDEQFF
DNA: TGTGCCAGCAGTTACCGGACGGGGGATGAGCAGTTCTTC

D: TRBD1
V: TRBV5-1
J: TRBJ2-5
size: -
CDR3: CASSAGQGGMTQYF
DNA: TGCGCCAGCAGCGCCGGACAGGGTGGTATGACCCAGTACTTC

D: -
V: TRBV5-1
J: TRBJ2-1
size: once
CDR3: CASSTRLGGAYNEQFF
DNA: TGCGCCAGCAGCACCCGACTCGGCGGGGCCTACAATGAGCAGTTCTTC

D: -
V: TRBV15
J: TRBJ2-3
size: many
CDR3: CATSRDRSADTQYF
DNA: TGTGCCACCAGCAGAGATCGATCCGCAGATACGCAGTATTTT

D: TRBD1
V: TRBV4-3
J: TRBJ2-7
size: -
CDR3: CASSRDRELFHEQYF
DNA: TGCGCCAGCAGCCGCGACAGGGAGTTATTCCACGAGCAGTACTTC

D: -
V: TRBV6-2/TRBV6-3
J: TRBJ1-4
size: few
CDR3: CASSDRTTNEKLFF
DNA: TGTGCCAGCAGTGACCGCACAACTAATGAAAAACTGTTTTTT

D: -
V: TRBV12-3/TRBV12-4
J: TRBJ1-2
size: -
CDR3: CASSPAGVGGYTF
DNA: TGTGCCAGCAGTCCCGCTGGAGTGGGGGGCTACACCTTC

D: TRBD2
V: TRBV20-1
J: TRBJ2-5
size: -
CDR3: CSARASGAPSWTQYF
DNA: TGCAGTGCTCGGGCTAGCGGGGCCCCATCTTGGACCCAGTACTTC

D: -
V: TRBV25-1
J: TRBJ2-5
size: -
CDR3: CASSEYEGGRETQYF
DNA: TGTGCCAGCAGTGAATACGAGGGGGGGCGAGAGACCCAGTACTTC

D: TRBD2
V: TRBV12-3/TRBV12-4
J: TRBJ2-1
size: -
CDR3: CASSLAGVENEQFF
DNA: TGTGCCAGCAGTCTAGCGGGAGTCGAGAATGAGCAGTTCTTC

D: -
V: TRBV7-2
J: TRBJ2-5
size: few
CDR3: CASSSSAGETQYF
DNA: TGTGCCAGCAGCTCCTCAGCGGGAGAGACCCAGTACTTC

D: -
V: TRBV13
J: TRBJ1-2
size: hyperexpanded
CDR3: CASSLGENSNYGYTF
DNA: TGTGCCAGCAGCTTAGGGGAGAATTCTAACTATGGCTACACCTTC

D: -
V: TRBV29-1
J: TRBJ1-1
size: -
CDR3: CSVDRNMNTEAFF
DNA: TGCAGCGTTGACCGGAACATGAACACTGAAGCTTTCTTT

D: -
V: TRBV30
J: TRBJ2-7
size: -
CDR3: CAWKRAGMSYEQYF
DNA: TGTGCCTGGAAACGGGCAGGAATGTCCTACGAGCAGTACTTC

D: -
V: TRBV7-9
J: TRBJ2-2
size: -
CDR3: CADKGTNTGELFF
DNA: TGTGCCGATAAGGGGACCAACACCGGGGAGCTGTTTTTT

D: TRBD2
V: TRBV5-1
J: TRBJ2-3
size: few
CDR3: CASSPASGGADTQYF
DNA: TGCGCCAGCAGCCCTGCTAGCGGGGGGGCAGATACGCAGTATTTT

D: TRBD2
V: TRBV20-1
J: TRBJ2-1
size: few
CDR3: CSAIPAGTRPNEQFF
DNA: TGCAGTGCTATCCCGGCGGGGACTAGACCCAATGAGCAGTTCTTC

D: TRBD1
V: TRBV2
J: TRBJ2-1
size: -
CDR3: CASSRTGVDDEQFF
DNA: TGTGCCAGCAGTCGGACAGGGGTTGACGATGAGCAGTTCTTC

D: TRBD1
V: TRBV20-1
J: TRBJ2-7
size: -
CDR3: CSARAGTGSKGEQYF
DNA: TGCAGTGCTAGAGCCGGGACAGGGAGCAAGGGCGAGCAGTACTTC

D: -
V: TRBV5-5
J: TRBJ2-1
size: few
CDR3: CASSLTGLLGEQFF
DNA: TGTGCCAGCAGCTTGACTGGGCTATTAGGTGAGCAGTTCTTC

D: -
V: TRBV10-2
J: TRBJ1-2
size: few
CDR3: CASRSWGTDNGYTF
DNA: TGCGCCAGCAGGTCTTGGGGGACGGATAATGGCTACACCTTC

D: TRBD1
V: TRBV6-1
J: TRBJ1-6
size: -
CDR3: CASKGQLNSPLHF
DNA: TGTGCCAGCAAGGGACAGTTAAATTCACCCCTCCACTTT

D: -
V: TRBV7-9
J: TRBJ1-1
size: -
CDR3: CASSLGGARGNTEAFF
DNA: TGTGCCAGCAGCTTAGGCGGGGCGAGGGGTAACACTGAAGCTTTCTTT

D: -
V: TRBV12-3/TRBV12-4
J: TRBJ1-6
size: few
CDR3: CASSPRRSTSSPLHF
DNA: TGTGCCAGCAGTCCGAGAAGAAGTACCAGTTCACCCCTCCACTTT

D: -
V: TRBV30
J: TRBJ2-7
size: many
CDR3: CAWRAWTPSSYEQYF
DNA: TGTGCCTGGAGGGCCTGGACCCCCAGCTCCTACGAGCAGTACTTC

D: -
V: TRBV4-2
J: TRBJ1-2
size: -
CDR3: CASSQDIAGGYTF
DNA: TGTGCCAGCAGCCAAGATATCGCAGGGGGCTACACCTTC

D: -
V: TRBV7-6
J: TRBJ1-6
size: many
CDR3: CASSLAGSNSPLHF
DNA: TGTGCCAGCAGCTTGGCAGGGTCCAATTCACCCCTCCACTTT